These T cell receptor beta chains were read from a single sample in a study of human T cells and chemical hapten exposure. A single record per CDR3 protein comes from TCRdb applying MiXCR to the RACE reads. In the table there are under 450,000 distinct CDR3 sequences, about 4.4% of which are singletons. Sequences were derived from whole blood, sampled in connection with sensitization to the hapten diphenylcyclopropenone (DPC). The receptor source for this set is a woman in her forties or fifties with alopecia areata. Some clones in this sample may be carry-over from other donors' samples. CDR3s include the opening cysteine and the closing phenylalanine or tryptophan. D genes are given only for firm matches. Expanded clones get a size class; other rows say once, few or many, or leave the size out.

CDR3	DNA	D	V	J	size
CASSFGGAQNEQFF	TGTGCCAGCAGTTTCGGGGGGGCGCAGAATGAGCAGTTCTTC	TRBD2	TRBV12-3/TRBV12-4	TRBJ2-1	many
CASSFLRGGDEQFF	TGTGCCAGCAGTTTTCTACGAGGGGGCGATGAGCAGTTCTTC	TRBD1	TRBV12-3/TRBV12-4	TRBJ2-1	NA
CATSEAATGASNYGYTF	TGTGCCACCAGTGAGGCCGCGACAGGCGCCTCTAACTATGGCTACACCTTC	NA	TRBV24-1	TRBJ1-2	NA
CASSQDGQNQETQYF	TGCGCCAGCAGCCAAGATGGGCAGAACCAAGAGACCCAGTACTTC	NA	TRBV4-3	TRBJ2-5	many
CSVINPNEKLFF	TGCAGCGTTATAAACCCTAATGAAAAACTGTTTTTT	NA	TRBV29-1	TRBJ1-4	many
CASSQDVVQANIQYF	TGCGCCAGCAGCCAAGATGTCGTACAGGCAAACATTCAGTACTTC	NA	TRBV4-3	TRBJ2-4	NA
CASQLTETGLYTF	TGCGCCAGCCAACTAACGGAGACAGGTCTCTACACCTTC	NA	TRBV5-1	TRBJ1-2	many
CASSSEGTGIDGYTF	TGTGCCAGCAGCTCAGAGGGGACAGGGATCGATGGCTACACCTTC	TRBD1	TRBV7-2	TRBJ1-2	many
CASSFQGGDTEAFF	TGCGCCAGCAGCTTCCAGGGAGGGGACACTGAAGCTTTCTTT	NA	TRBV5-1	TRBJ1-1	few
CASSSRGRTNTEAFF	TGCGCCAGCAGCTCGCGAGGCAGAACGAACACTGAAGCTTTCTTT	NA	TRBV5-1	TRBJ1-1	many
CATSRDRGSTGLEAFF	TGTGCCACCAGCAGAGATAGGGGATCTACGGGCCTTGAAGCTTTCTTT	NA	TRBV15	TRBJ1-1	NA
CASSLDPGQGHQPQHF	TGTGCCAGCAGTTTAGACCCGGGACAGGGCCATCAGCCCCAGCATTTT	TRBD1	TRBV12-3/TRBV12-4	TRBJ1-5	many
CASTRLAQKNIQYF	TGTGCCAGCACCCGACTAGCGCAAAAAAACATTCAGTACTTC	TRBD2	TRBV6-2/TRBV6-3	TRBJ2-4	NA
CASSGNGELFF	TGTGCCAGCAGCGGGAACGGGGAGCTGTTTTTT	NA	TRBV7-6	TRBJ2-2	many
CASSWGMGSYEQYF	TGTGCCAGCAGTTGGGGTATGGGCTCCTACGAGCAGTACTTC	NA	TRBV27	TRBJ2-7	many
CASSSSGSGDDEQFF	TGTGCCAGCAGCTCTAGCGGGAGCGGGGACGATGAGCAGTTCTTC	TRBD2	TRBV9	TRBJ2-1	few
CSASGPGNTGELFF	TGCAGTGCTTCGGGCCCGGGGAACACCGGGGAGCTGTTTTTT	NA	TRBV20-1	TRBJ2-2	few
CASSPATPYEQYF	TGTGCCAGCAGCCCCGCGACCCCCTACGAGCAGTACTTC	NA	TRBV7-9	TRBJ2-7	few
CASSSHWAKNIQYF	TGTGCCAGCAGCTCGCATTGGGCGAAAAACATTCAGTACTTC	NA	TRBV13	TRBJ2-4	many
CSARDHGGRGRANIQYF	TGCAGTGCTAGAGATCACGGCGGGAGAGGTCGGGCGAACATTCAGTACTTC	TRBD2	TRBV20-1	TRBJ2-4	few